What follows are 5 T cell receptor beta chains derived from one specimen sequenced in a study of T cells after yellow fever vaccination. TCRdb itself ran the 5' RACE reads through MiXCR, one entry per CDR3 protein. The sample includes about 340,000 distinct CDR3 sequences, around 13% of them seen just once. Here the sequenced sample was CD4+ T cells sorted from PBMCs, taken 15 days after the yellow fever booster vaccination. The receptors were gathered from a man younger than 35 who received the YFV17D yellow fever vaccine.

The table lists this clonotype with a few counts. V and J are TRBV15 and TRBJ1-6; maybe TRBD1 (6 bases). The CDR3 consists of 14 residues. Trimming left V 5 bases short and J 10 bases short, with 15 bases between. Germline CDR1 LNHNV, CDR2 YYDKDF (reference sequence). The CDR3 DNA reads TGTGCCACCAGCCCACGGGCCCAGGGGTCACCCCTCCACTTT. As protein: CATSPRAQGSPLHF.

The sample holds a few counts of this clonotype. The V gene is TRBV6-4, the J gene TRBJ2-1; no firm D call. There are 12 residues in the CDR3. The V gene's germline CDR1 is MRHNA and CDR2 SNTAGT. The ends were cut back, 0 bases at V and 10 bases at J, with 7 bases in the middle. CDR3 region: CASSDSGREQFF. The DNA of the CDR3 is TGTGCCAGCAGTGACTCAGGTCGCGAGCAGTTCTTC.

This CDR3 is CASSPGGSSYEQYF. The DNA of the CDR3 is TGTGCCAGCAGCCCCGGTGGGAGCTCCTACGAGCAGTACTTC. V gene TRBV7-9 combines with J gene TRBJ2-7, with D perhaps TRBD2 (5 bases). Germline CDR1 is SEHNR and CDR2 is FQNEAQ (reference sequence). The CDR3 has 14 residues. Trimming took 5 bases from V and 0 from J, leaving 11 bases between them.

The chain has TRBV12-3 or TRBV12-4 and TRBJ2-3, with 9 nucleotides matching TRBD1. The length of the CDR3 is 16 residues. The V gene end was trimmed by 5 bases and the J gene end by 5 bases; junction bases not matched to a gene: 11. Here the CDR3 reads CASSPTGGGGEDTQYF. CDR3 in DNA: TGTGCCAGCAGTCCGACAGGGGGGGGCGGGGAAGATACGCAGTATTTT.

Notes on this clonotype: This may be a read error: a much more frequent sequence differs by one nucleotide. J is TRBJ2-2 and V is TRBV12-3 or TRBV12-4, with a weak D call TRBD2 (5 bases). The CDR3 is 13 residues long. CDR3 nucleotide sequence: TGTGCCAGCAGTCCTCGGTTCACCGGGGAGCTGATTTTT. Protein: CASSPRFTGELIF.